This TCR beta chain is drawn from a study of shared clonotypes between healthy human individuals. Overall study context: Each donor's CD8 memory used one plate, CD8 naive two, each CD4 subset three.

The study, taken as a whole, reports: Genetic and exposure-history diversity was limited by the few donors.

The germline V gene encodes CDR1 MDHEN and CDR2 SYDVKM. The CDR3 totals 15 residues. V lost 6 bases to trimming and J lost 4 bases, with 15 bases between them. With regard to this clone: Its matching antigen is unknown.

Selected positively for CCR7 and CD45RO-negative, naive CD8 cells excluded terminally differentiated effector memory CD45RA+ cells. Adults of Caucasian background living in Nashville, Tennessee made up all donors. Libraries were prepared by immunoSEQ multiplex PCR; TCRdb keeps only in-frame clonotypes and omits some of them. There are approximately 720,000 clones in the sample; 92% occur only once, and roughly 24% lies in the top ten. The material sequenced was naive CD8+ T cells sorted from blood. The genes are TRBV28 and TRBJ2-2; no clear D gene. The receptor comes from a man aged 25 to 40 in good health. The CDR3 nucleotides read TGTGCCAGCAGCCCGTCTAAATCGGGCACCGGGGAGCTGTTTTTT. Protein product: CASSPSKSGTGELFF.